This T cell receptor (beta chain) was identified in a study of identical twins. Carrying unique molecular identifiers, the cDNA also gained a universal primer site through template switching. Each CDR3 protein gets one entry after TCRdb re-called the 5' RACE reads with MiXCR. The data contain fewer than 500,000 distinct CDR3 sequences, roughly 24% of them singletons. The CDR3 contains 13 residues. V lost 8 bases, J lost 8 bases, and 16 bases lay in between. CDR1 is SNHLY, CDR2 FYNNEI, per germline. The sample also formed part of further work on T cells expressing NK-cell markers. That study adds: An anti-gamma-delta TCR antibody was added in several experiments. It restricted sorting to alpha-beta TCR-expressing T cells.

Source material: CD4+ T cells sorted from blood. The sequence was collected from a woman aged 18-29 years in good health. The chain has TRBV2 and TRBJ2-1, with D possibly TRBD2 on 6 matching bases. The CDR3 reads CASVRERFDEQFF. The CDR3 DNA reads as TGTGCCAGCGTCCGGGAGAGGTTCGATGAGCAGTTCTTC. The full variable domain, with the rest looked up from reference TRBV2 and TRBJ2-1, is EPEVTQTPSHQVTQMGQEVILRCVPISNHLYFYWYRQILGQKVEFLVSFYNNEISEKSEIFDDQFSVERPDGSNFTLKIRSTKLEDSAMYFCASVRERFDEQFFGPGTRLTVL.